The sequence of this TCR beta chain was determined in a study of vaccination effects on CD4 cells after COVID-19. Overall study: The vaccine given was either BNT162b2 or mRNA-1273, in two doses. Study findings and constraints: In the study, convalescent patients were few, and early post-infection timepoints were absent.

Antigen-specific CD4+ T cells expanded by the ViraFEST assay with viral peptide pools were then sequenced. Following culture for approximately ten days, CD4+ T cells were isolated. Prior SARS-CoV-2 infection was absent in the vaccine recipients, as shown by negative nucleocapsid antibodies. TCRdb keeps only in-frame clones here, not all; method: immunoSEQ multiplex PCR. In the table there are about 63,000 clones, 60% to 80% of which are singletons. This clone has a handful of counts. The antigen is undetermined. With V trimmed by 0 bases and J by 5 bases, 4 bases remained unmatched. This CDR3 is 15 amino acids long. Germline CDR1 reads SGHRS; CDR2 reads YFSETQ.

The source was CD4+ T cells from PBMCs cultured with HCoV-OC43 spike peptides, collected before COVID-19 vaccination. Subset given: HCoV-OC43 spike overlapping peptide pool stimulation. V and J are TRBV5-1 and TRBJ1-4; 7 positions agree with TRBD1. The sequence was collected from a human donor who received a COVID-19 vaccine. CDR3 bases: TGCGCCAGCAGCTTGGATGGGACAGTCAATGAAAAACTGTTTTTT. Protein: CASSLDGTVNEKLFF.